These 9 T cell receptor beta chains originate from one sample sequenced in a study of T-cell reconstitution after alpha-beta-depleted transplantation in children. A TCRbeta library incorporating unique molecular identifiers was prepared. Using its own MiXCR run on the PCR reads, TCRdb lists one record per CDR3 protein. This sample yields nearly 250,000 distinct CDR3 sequences, of which approximately 8% are seen a single time; about 6.4% belongs to the top ten. The starting material was PBMCs, mostly from graft donor cells, obtained 180 days after TCRalphabeta/CD19-depleted stem cell transplant. These receptors all stem from a male patient aged 5 to 17 who had a stem cell transplant for acute lymphoblastic leukemia, so the T cells may come from the graft donor.

At least ten counts were recorded for this clonotype. This chain uses TRBV20-1 with TRBJ1-5, with 8 bases matching TRBD1. The J segment lost 6 bases and the V segment lost 1 base, leaving 8 bases of the junction unmatched. CDR1 and CDR2 (germline): DFQATT, SNEGSKA (reference sequence). The CDR3 is 15 amino acids. The DNA for the CDR3 is TGCAGTGCTAGAGTAGGTTGGCAGGGGGCTCAGCCCCAGCATTTT. This sequence encodes CSARVGWQGAQPQHF.

In this sample, this clonotype turned up many times. J is TRBJ1-4 and V is TRBV5-1; 10 nucleotides agree with TRBD1. Unmatched junction bases numbered 12, after V lost 5 bases and J lost 8 bases. Per germline, CDR1 SGHRS and CDR2 YFSETQ. This CDR3 has 16 amino acids. CDR3 sequence (DNA): TGCGCCAGCAGGGCCCCGGGACAGGGGCGAGGAGAAAAACTGTTTTTT. Amino acids: CASRAPGQGRGEKLFF.

This clonotype was seen repeatedly, ten times or more. The gene calls are TRBV29-1 and TRBJ2-1, with 11 positions matching TRBD2. Germline V CDR1 and CDR2: SQVTM, ANQGSEA. The CDR3 totals 15 residues. J was trimmed by 0 bases and V by 2 bases; bases with no gene match: 0. Here the CDR3 DNA reads TGCAGCGTTGAAACTAGCGGGAGCTCCTACAATGAGCAGTTCTTC. This translates into CSVETSGSSYNEQFF.

This clonotype has ten or more counts. This rearrangement joins TRBV11-2 to TRBJ2-5; 11 nucleotides align to TRBD2. Germline V gene lookup returns CDR1 SGHAT and CDR2 FQNNGV. The CDR3 sequence is 18 residues long. The V segment lost 2 bases and the J segment 2 bases; nucleotides outside the gene matches: 10. CDR3 coding DNA: TGTGCCAGCAGCTTAATCCCCACTAGCGGGAGATGGCAAGAGACCCAGTACTTC. Translated, it gives CASSLIPTSGRWQETQYF.

This clonotype turned up a few times. The V call is TRBV28, the J call TRBJ2-6; the D gene is possibly TRBD1 (6 bases). V lost 7 bases to trimming and J lost 2 bases, with 24 bases between them. Germline V CDR1 and CDR2: MDHEN, SYDVKM. This CDR3 has 19 amino acids. The chain's CDR3 is CASTSIYRDLIAGANVLTF. CDR3 nucleotides: TGTGCCAGCACTTCTATCTACAGGGATTTAATTGCTGGGGCCAACGTCCTGACTTTC. Full variable domain (remainder filled in from reference TRBV28 and TRBJ2-6): DVKVTQSSRYLVKRTGEKVFLECVQDMDHENMFWYRQDPGLGLRLIYFSYDVKMKEKGDIPEGYSVSREKKERFSLILESASTNQTSMYLCASTSIYRDLIAGANVLTFGAGSRLTVL.

Points on this clonotype: A much more abundant neighbour one base away suggests this may be a read error. The genes are TRBV5-1 and TRBJ2-1; the D gene is possibly TRBD2 (6 bases). The CDR3 length is 15 residues. Germline V CDR1 and CDR2: SGHRS, YFSETQ. The CDR3 sequence is CANSPGADSYNEQFF. The CDR3 DNA reads as TGCGCCAACAGCCCGGGAGCGGACTCCTACAATGAGCAGTTCTTC.

This clonotype was found a few times. This rearrangement joins TRBV2 to TRBJ2-3; 9 nucleotides line up with TRBD2. Germline trimming cut 2 bases from V and 4 bases from J; bases unmatched to any gene: 4. The germline V gene has CDR1 SNHLY and CDR2 FYNNEI. The CDR3 extends over 15 amino acids. The CDR3 sequence is CASSESGRNADTQYF. The CDR3 region has the DNA TGTGCCAGCAGTGAAAGCGGGAGGAATGCAGATACGCAGTATTTT.

This clonotype appeared many times. This chain links TRBV12-3 or TRBV12-4 with TRBJ2-7; TRBD1 matches at 7 bases. V gave up 2 bases and J gave up 3 bases; unmatched junction bases: 10. There are 16 residues in the CDR3. The CDR3 DNA sequence: TGTGCCAGCAGTTTATCCAGACAGGGTAGGAACTACGAGCAGTACTTC. This translates into CASSLSRQGRNYEQYF.

This clonotype came up many times. The chain uses TRBV7-2 and TRBJ1-4; D unresolved. Germline CDR1 reads SGHTA; CDR2 reads FQGNSA. Deletions cut 4 bases from V and 4 bases from J, with 13 bases between. The CDR3 sequence is 15 residues long. DNA for the CDR3: TGTGCCAGCAGCTCGAAATCAGGCGGTAATGAAAAACTGTTTTTT. Protein sequence: CASSSKSGGNEKLFF. The whole variable domain, remainder taken from reference TRBV7-2 and TRBJ1-4, is GAGVSQSPSNKVTEKGKDVELRCDPISGHTALYWYRQSLGQGLEFLIYFQGNSAPDKSGLPSDRFSAERTGGSVSTLTIQRTQQEDSAVYLCASSSKSGGNEKLFFGSGTQLSVL.